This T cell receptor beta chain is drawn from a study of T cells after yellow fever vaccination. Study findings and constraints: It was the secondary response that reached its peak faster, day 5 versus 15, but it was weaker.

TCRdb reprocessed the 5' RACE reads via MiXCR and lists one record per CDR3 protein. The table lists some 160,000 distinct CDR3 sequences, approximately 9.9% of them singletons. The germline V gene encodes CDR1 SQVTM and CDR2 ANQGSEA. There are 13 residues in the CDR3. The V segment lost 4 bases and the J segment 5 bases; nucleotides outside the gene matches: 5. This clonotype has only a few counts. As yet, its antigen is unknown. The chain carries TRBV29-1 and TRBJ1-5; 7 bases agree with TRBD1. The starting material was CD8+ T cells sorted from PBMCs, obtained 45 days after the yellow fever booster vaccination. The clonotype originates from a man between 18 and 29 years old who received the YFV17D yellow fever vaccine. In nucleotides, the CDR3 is TGCAGCGTTGCCGACAGGGTCGATCAGCCCCAGCATTTT. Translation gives CSVADRVDQPQHF.